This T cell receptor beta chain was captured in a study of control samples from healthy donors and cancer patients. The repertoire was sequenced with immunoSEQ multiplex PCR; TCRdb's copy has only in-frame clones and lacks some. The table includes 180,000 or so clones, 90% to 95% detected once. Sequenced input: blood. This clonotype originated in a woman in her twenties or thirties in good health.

In DNA form, the CDR3 reads TGTGCCAGTAGACAGGGTTGGAACACTGAAGCTTTCTTT. Its translation is CASRQGWNTEAFF. The rearrangement joins TRBV19 to TRBJ1-1, with D perhaps matching TRBD1 (6 bases). The CDR3 spans 13 residues. Germline CDR1 LNHDA, CDR2 SQIVND (reference sequence). The V gene lost 6 bases and the J gene lost 1 base, with 9 bases spanning the gap.